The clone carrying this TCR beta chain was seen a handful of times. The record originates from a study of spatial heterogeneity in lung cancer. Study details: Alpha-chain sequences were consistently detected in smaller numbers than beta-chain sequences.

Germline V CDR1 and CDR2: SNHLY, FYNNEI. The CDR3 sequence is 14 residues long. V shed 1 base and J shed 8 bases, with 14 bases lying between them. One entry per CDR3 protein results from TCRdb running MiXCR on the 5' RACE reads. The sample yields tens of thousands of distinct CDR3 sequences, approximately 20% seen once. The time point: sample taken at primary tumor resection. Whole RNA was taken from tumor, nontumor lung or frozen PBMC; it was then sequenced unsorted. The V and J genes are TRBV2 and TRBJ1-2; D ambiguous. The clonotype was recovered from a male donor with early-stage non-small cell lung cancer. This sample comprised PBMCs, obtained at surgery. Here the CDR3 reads CASSEVGGPGGYTF. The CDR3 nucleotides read TGTGCCAGCAGTGAAGTCGGAGGCCCTGGGGGCTACACCTTC.